Listed below are T cell receptor beta chains from one sample, sequenced in a study of vaccination and CD4 T cells after COVID-19. No antigens are known for them. TCRdb analysed the PCR reads with MiXCR anew, one entry per CDR3 protein. The sample comprises roughly 23,000 distinct CDR3 sequences, 30% to 40% of which are singletons, and 25% to 30% rests with the top ten. Source: CD4+ T cells from blood, cultured in vitro, taken about 7 months after SARS-CoV-2 vaccination. The receptor source for this set is a human donor who had recovered from COVID-19. The CDR3 runs from the conserved cysteine through the conserved F or W. Fields, in order: D gene, V gene, J gene, clone size, CDR3 DNA, CDR3 protein. A D gene is named only where the DNA matches it firmly. Not every row has a clone size; where given, it reads once, few, many or a size class.

>NA|TRBV5-8|TRBJ1-1|NA
TGTGCCAGCAGCCACAGGGTTGGTTTTAGGAACACTGAAGCTTTCTTT
CASSHRVGFRNTEAFF
>NA|TRBV6-4|TRBJ1-2|NA
TGTGCCAGCAGGTGGTGGGGTTGGGGCTACACCTTC
CASRWWGWGYTF
>NA|TRBV19|TRBJ1-2|NA
TGTGCCAGTAGTTGGATTGGCTATGGCTACACCTTC
CASSWIGYGYTF
>NA|TRBV20-1|TRBJ2-4|NA
TGCAGTGCCGAGCAGCCCCGAAACATTCAGTACTTC
CSAEQPRNIQYF
>NA|TRBV4-3|TRBJ2-2|few
TGCGCCAGCAGCCGCCGACTAAACACCGGGGAGCTGTTTTTT
CASSRRLNTGELFF
>NA|TRBV6-2/TRBV6-3|TRBJ2-1|NA
TGTGCCAGCAGTCCCGCACGAGGGTCCTACAATGAGCAGTTCTTC
CASSPARGSYNEQFF
>TRBD1|TRBV10-3|TRBJ2-7|NA
TGTGCCATCAGTGAGTCGATAACAAATACAGGGGAAATTTACGAGCAGTACTTC
CAISESITNTGEIYEQYF
>TRBD2|TRBV20-1|TRBJ2-7|once
TGCAGTGCTAGAGATCAGGCTAGCGGGAGGTCCGAGCAGTACTTC
CSARDQASGRSEQYF
>NA|TRBV5-5|TRBJ2-7|few
TGTGCCAGCAGGGTCTACGAGCAGTACTTC
CASRVYEQYF
>TRBD1|TRBV20-1|TRBJ2-5|NA
TGCAGTGCGCCCTTGCAGGGGGTCGTTGAGACCCAGTACTTC
CSAPLQGVVETQYF
>TRBD1|TRBV2|TRBJ2-5|NA
TGTGCCAGCAGGGACAGGGTTGAGACCCAGTACTTC
CASRDRVETQYF
>NA|TRBV7-8|TRBJ1-1|NA
TGTGCCAGCAGCTTAGTTGGGGGGAACACTGAAGCTTTCTTT
CASSLVGGNTEAFF
>NA|TRBV11-3|TRBJ2-1|NA
TGTGCCAGCAGCCAATCGCTCCCCGGGGGTGGTGAGCAGTTCTTC
CASSQSLPGGGEQFF
>NA|TRBV6-2/TRBV6-3|TRBJ1-5|NA
TGTGCCAGCAGTCCTACCGGACGAGGTCGTGGCAATCAGCCCCAGCATTTT
CASSPTGRGRGNQPQHF
>NA|TRBV5-4|TRBJ2-5|NA
TGTGCCAGCAGCTTGGTTCAGCAAGAGACTCAGTACTTC
CASSLVQQETQYF
>TRBD1|TRBV7-6|TRBJ1-1|few
TGTGCAAGCGTCAAGGGAACAGGGGGCACTGAAGCTTTCTTT
CASVKGTGGTEAFF
>NA|TRBV20-1|TRBJ1-2|NA
TGCAGTGCTAGGGCCAGGGGTTGGGACTATGGCTACACCTTC
CSARARGWDYGYTF
>TRBD2|TRBV20-1|TRBJ2-3|few
TGCAGTGCCACGGGACTAGCTAGTAGCACAGATACGCAGTATTTT
CSATGLASSTDTQYF
>NA|TRBV24-1|TRBJ2-3|few
TGTGCCACCAGTACCTCTACAAGGGCGAGGTTTACAGATACGCAGTATTTT
CATSTSTRARFTDTQYF
>NA|TRBV24-1|TRBJ1-6|NA
TGTGCCACCAGACAAGAGAATTCACCCCTCCACTTT
CATRQENSPLHF
>NA|TRBV20-1|TRBJ2-3|NA
TGCAGTGCTAGTCTAGGTTTTGGGGGCACAGATACGCAGTATTTT
CSASLGFGGTDTQYF
>NA|TRBV7-8|TRBJ2-1|NA
TGTGCCAGCAGCTTAAGGCGGCGGGATACCTACAATGAGCAGTTCTTC
CASSLRRRDTYNEQFF
>TRBD1|TRBV20-1|TRBJ2-7|few
TGCAGTGCTAGAGATCCCGGACAGGGGCCCTACGAGCAGTACTTC
CSARDPGQGPYEQYF
>NA|TRBV20-1|TRBJ1-3|few
TGCAGTGCTAGAGAAGACCCAGGGCCTGGAAACACCATATATTTT
CSAREDPGPGNTIYF
>NA|TRBV24-1|TRBJ1-1|few
TGTGCCACCAGTGTCGCAGGGGTCACTGAAGCTTTCTTT
CATSVAGVTEAFF